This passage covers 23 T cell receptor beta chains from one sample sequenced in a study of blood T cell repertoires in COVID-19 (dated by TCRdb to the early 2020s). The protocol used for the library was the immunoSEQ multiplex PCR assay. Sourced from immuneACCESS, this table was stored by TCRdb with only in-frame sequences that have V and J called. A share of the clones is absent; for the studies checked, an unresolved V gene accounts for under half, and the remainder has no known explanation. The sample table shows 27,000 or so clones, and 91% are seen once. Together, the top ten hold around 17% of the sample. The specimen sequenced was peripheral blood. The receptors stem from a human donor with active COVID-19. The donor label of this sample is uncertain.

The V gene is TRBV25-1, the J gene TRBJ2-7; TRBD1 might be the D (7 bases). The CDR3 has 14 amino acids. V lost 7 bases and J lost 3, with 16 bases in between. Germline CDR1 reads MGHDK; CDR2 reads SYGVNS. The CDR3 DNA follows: TGTGCCAGCATCGAGGAGGGACAGTGCTACGAGCAGTACTTC. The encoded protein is CASIEEGQCYEQYF.

This CDR3 is CASSLPRGTGRTDTQYF. DNA of the CDR3: TGTGCCAGCAGCCTACCCAGAGGGACAGGGAGAACAGATACGCAGTATTTT. V is TRBV7-6 and J is TRBJ2-3; 9 bases are a match to TRBD1. V was pared by 5 bases and J by 3 bases, with 12 bases of the junction left unmatched. The CDR3 totals 17 residues. Germline V gene sequence: CDR1 SGHVS, CDR2 FNYEAQ.

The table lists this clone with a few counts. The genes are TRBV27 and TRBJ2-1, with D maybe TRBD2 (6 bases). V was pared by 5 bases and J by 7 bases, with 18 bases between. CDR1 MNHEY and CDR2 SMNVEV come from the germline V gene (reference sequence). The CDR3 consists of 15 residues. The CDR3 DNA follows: TGTGCCAGCAGTCTGACTAGAGGGTATGGTAATGAGCAGTTCTTC. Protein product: CASSLTRGYGNEQFF.

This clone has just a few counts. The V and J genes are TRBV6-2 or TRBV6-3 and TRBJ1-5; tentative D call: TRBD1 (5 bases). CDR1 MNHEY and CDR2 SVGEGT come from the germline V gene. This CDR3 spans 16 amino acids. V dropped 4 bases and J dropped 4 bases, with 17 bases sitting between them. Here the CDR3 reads CASSSPDWGENQPQHF. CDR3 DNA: TGTGCCAGCAGTTCGCCGGACTGGGGGGAGAATCAGCCCCAGCATTTT.

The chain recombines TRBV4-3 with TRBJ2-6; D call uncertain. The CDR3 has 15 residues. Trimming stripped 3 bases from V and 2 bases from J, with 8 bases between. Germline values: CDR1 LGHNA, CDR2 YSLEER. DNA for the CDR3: TGCGCCAGCAGCCACTCTCTACCTGGGGCCAACGTCCTGACTTTC. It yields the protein CASSHSLPGANVLTF.

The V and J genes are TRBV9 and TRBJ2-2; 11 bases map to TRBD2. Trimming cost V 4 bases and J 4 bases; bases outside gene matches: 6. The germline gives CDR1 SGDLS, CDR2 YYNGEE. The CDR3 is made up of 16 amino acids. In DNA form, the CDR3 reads TGTGCCAGCAGCCCTAGTGGACTAGCGGGCACCGGGGAGCTGTTTTTT. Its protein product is CASSPSGLAGTGELFF.

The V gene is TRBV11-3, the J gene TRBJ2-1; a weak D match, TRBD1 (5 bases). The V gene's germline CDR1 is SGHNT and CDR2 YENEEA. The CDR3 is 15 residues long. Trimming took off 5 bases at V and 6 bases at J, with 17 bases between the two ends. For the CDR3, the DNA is TGTGCCAGCAGCCTCAGACAGAGCTCTCGCAATGAGCAGTTCTTC. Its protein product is CASSLRQSSRNEQFF.

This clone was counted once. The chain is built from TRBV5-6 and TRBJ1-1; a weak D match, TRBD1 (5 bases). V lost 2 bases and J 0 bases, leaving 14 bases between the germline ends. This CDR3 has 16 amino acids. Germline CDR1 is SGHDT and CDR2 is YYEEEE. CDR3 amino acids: CASSFYGGSMNTEAFF. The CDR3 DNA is TGTGCCAGCAGCTTTTATGGGGGGTCTATGAACACTGAAGCTTTCTTT.

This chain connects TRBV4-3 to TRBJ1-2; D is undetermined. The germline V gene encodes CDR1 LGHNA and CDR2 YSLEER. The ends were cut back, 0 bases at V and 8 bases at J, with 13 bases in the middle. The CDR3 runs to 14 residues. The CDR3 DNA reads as TGCGCCAGCAGCCAAGATGGGCCAAGCAGAGGCTACACCTTC. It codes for CASSQDGPSRGYTF.

CDR3 sequence reads: CAWSVGRAYEQYF. The DNA for the CDR3 is TGTGCCTGGAGTGTAGGCAGGGCCTACGAGCAGTACTTC. J is TRBJ2-7 and V is TRBV30; a weak D match, TRBD1 (5 bases). Germline CDR1 and CDR2: GTSNPN and SVGIG (reference sequence). V was clipped by 0 bases and J by 2 bases, with 8 bases between them. There are 13 residues in the CDR3.

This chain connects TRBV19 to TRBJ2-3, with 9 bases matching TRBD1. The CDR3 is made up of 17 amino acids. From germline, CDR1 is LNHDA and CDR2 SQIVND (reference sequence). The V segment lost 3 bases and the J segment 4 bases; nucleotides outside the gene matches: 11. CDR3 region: CASSISTGGFTSDTQYF. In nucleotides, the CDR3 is TGTGCCAGTAGTATTTCCACAGGGGGCTTCACGTCAGATACGCAGTATTTT.

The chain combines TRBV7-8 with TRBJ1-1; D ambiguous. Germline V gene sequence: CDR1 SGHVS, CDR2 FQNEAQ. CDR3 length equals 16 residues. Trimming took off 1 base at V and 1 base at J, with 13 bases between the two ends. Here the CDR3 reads CASSLEIRDSNTEAFF. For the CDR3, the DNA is TGTGCCAGCAGCTTAGAGATCCGGGATTCGAACACTGAAGCTTTCTTT.

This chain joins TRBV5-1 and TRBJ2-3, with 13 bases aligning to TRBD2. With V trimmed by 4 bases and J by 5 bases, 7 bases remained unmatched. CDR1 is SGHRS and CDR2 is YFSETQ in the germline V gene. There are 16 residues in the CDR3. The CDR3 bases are TGCGCCAGCAGCGAAACTAGCGGGGGGGCAGGAGATACGCAGTATTTT. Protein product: CASSETSGGAGDTQYF.

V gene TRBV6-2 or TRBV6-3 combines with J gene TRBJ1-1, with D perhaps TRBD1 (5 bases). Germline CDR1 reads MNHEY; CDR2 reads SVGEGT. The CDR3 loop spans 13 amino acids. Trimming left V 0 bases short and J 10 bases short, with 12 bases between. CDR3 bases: TGTGCCAGCAGTTACTCGACGGCCGGGGGAGCTTTCTTT. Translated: CASSYSTAGGAFF.

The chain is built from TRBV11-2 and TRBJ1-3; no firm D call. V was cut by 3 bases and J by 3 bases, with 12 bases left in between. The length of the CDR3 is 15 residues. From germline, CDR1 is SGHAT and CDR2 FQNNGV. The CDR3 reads CASSLVDAVGNTIYF. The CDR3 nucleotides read TGTGCCAGCAGCTTGGTAGATGCCGTTGGAAACACCATATATTTT.

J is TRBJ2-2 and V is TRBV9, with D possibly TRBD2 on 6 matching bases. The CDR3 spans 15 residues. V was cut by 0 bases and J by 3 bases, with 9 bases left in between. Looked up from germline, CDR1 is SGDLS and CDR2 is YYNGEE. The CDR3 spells CASSVGDWHTGELFF. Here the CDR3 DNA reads TGTGCCAGCAGCGTAGGGGACTGGCACACCGGGGAGCTGTTTTTT. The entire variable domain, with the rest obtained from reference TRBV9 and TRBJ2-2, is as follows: DSGVTQTPKHLITATGQRVTLRCSPRSGDLSVYWYQQSLDQGLQFLIQYYNGEERAKGNILERFSAQQFPDLHSELNLSSLELGDSALYFCASSVGDWHTGELFFGEGSRLTVL.

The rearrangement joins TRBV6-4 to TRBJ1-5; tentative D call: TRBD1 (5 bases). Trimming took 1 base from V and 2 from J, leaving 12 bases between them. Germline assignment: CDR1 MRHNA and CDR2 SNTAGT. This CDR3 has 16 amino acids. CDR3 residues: CASSDYGRDGNQPQHF. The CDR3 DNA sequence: TGTGCCAGCAGTGACTATGGCAGGGATGGCAATCAGCCCCAGCATTTT.

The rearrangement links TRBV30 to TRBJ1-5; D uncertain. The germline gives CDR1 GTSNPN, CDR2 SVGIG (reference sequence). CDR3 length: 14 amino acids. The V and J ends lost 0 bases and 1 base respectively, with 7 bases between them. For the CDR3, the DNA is TGTGCCTGGAGTGTACCCCGGAGCAATCAGCCCCAGCATTTT. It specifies CAWSVPRSNQPQHF.

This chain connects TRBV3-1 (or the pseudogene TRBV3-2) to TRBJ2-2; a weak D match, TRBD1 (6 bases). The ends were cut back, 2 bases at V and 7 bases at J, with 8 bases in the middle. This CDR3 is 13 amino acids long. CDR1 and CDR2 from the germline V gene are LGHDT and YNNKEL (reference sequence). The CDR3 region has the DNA TGTGCCAGCAGCCAATTACAGGGCGGGGAGCTGTTTTTT. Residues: CASSQLQGGELFF.

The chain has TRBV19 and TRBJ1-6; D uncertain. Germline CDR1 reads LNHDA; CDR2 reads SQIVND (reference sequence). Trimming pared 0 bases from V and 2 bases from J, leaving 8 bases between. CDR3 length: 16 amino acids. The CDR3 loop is CASSIDRSTYNSPLHF. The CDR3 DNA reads TGTGCCAGTAGTATAGATCGGTCTACCTATAATTCACCCCTCCACTTT. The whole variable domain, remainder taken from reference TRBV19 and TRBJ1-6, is DGGITQSPKYLFRKEGQNVTLSCEQNLNHDAMYWYRQDPGQGLRLIYYSQIVNDFQKGDIAEGYSVSREKKESFPLTVTSAQKNPTAFYLCASSIDRSTYNSPLHFGNGTRLTVT.

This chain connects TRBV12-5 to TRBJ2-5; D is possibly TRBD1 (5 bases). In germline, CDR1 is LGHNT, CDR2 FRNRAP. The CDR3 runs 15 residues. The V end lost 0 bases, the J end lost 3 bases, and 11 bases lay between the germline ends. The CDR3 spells CASGLVPFREETQYF. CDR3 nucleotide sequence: TGTGCTAGTGGTTTGGTACCTTTCAGGGAAGAGACCCAGTACTTC.

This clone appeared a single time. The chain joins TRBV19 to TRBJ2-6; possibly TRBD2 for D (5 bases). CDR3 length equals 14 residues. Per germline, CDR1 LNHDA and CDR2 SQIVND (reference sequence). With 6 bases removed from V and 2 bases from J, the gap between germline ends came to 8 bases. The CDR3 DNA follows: TGTGCCAGTAGGAGGGTAGCTGGGGCCAACGTCCTGACTTTC. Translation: CASRRVAGANVLTF.

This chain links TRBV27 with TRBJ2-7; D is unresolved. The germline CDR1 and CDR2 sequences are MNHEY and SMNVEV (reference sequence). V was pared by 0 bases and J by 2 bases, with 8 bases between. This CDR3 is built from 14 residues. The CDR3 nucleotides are TGTGCCAGCAGTTTATCGTACTACCCCTACGAGCAGTACTTC. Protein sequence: CASSLSYYPYEQYF.